This entry concerns a single T cell receptor beta chain. Antigen specificity is unknown. Under the authors' procedure: With immunoSEQ giving junction-only sequences and no quality scores, filtering differed. Sequencing was performed with immunoSEQ multiplex PCR; in TCRdb, only in-frame clones are kept and a portion is missing. The V and J calls and clone size were taken over from that table, and D and trimming were inferred from the DNA. The data contain some 2.1 million clones, 85% to 95% of them singletons. The naive CD8 fraction comprised CD45RO-negative cells positively selected for CCR7 and excluded terminally differentiated effector memory CD45RA+ cells. This sample was taken from a study of shared clonotypes between healthy human individuals. About the research overall: A couple of women and a few men aged 18 to 49 served as donors. Study observations and caveats: The small donor group covered limited genetic and exposure diversity. Clonotypes shared by all four donors outscored non-shared clonotypes in generation probability.

The sequence came from a man between 18 and 35 years old in good health. Some clones in this sample may be carry-over from other donors' samples. Sequencing input: naive CD8+ T cells from PBMCs.

CDR3 protein: CASSTELVGTEAFF. The CDR3 DNA sequence: TGTGCCAGCAGCACAGAGCTAGTCGGCACTGAAGCTTTCTTT. The chain is built from TRBV6-5 and TRBJ1-1; D call uncertain. CDR3 size: 14 residues. Germline CDR1 reads MNHEY; CDR2 reads SVGAGI. The ends were cut back, 6 bases at V and 4 bases at J, with 15 bases in the middle.